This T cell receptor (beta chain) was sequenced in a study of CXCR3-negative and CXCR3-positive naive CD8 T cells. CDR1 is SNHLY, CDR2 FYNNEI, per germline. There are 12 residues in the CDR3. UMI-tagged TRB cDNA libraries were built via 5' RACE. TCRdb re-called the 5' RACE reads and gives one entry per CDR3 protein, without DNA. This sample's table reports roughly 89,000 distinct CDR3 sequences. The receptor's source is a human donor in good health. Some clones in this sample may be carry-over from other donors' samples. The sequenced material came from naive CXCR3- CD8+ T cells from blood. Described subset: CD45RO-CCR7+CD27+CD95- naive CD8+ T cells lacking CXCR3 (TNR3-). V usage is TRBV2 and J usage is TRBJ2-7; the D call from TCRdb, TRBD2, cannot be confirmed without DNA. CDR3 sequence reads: CASSHRGYEQYF.